Each of the 9 T cell receptor beta chains below was sequenced from the same sample in a study of early T cells in non-severe SARS-CoV-2 infection. TCRdb re-derived calls from the 5' RACE reads in MiXCR, one entry per CDR3 protein. The sample contains about 27,000 distinct CDR3 sequences, under 5% of which appear only once. The sample comprised whole blood. These receptor sequences come from an adult who was a healthcare worker with PCR-confirmed SARS-CoV-2 infection or an uninfected control (not recorded which).

In this sample, this clonotype turned up many times. The chain carries TRBV6-5 and TRBJ2-3, with D possibly matching TRBD2 (5 bases). V was trimmed by 5 bases and J by 2 bases, leaving 8 bases between them. Germline values: CDR1 MNHEY, CDR2 SVGAGI. CDR3 length: 13 residues. The CDR3 coding sequence is TGTGCCAGCAGTCAGGAGGCCACAGATACGCAGTATTTT. Translated, it gives CASSQEATDTQYF.

The gene calls are TRBV7-9 and TRBJ2-2; D gene ambiguous. The CDR3 length is 14 residues. The ends were cut back, 2 bases at V and 6 bases at J, with 10 bases in the middle. CDR1 is SEHNR, CDR2 FQNEAQ, per germline (reference sequence). The CDR3 protein is CASSLSAPAGELFF. As DNA, the CDR3 is TGTGCCAGCAGCTTAAGTGCTCCCGCCGGGGAGCTGTTTTTT.

This clonotype came up many times. This chain connects TRBV18 to TRBJ1-1, with 9 positions matching TRBD1. V was clipped by 3 bases and J by 4 bases; unmatched bases: 9. The germline V gene has CDR1 KGHSH and CDR2 LQKENI. The CDR3 runs 16 residues. The chain's CDR3 is CASSPTDRGGGTEAFF. In DNA, the CDR3 is TGTGCCAGCTCACCGACGGACAGGGGAGGAGGCACTGAAGCTTTCTTT.

By share, this clonotype ranks as medium-sized (0.01 to 0.1%). This sequence joins TRBV13 and TRBJ2-6, with D perhaps matching TRBD2 (6 bases). Germline V lookup: CDR1 PRHDT, CDR2 FYEKMQ (reference sequence). The CDR3 consists of 16 residues. V lost 7 bases and J 1 base, leaving 14 bases between the germline ends. The CDR3 nucleotides read TGTGCCAGCAACACTCCGGCGGGGTCTGGGGCCAACGTCCTGACTTTC. It codes for CASNTPAGSGANVLTF.

This clonotype has ten or more counts. CDR3 nucleotide sequence: TGTGCCAGCAGGCAGGGTGGGGACAATGAGCAGTTCTTC. The encoded protein is CASRQGGDNEQFF. The chain employs TRBV6-1 and TRBJ2-1; D might be TRBD1 (5 bases). There are 13 residues in the CDR3. V lost 6 bases, J lost 5 bases, and 11 bases lay in between. Germline CDR1 is MNHNS and CDR2 is SASEGT.

The chain is built from TRBV7-9 and TRBJ2-1; D unresolved. The CDR3 spans 13 residues. Trimming left V 4 bases short and J 10 bases short, with 14 bases between. Germline values: CDR1 SEHNR, CDR2 FQNEAQ (reference sequence). CDR3 DNA: TGTGCCAGCAGCTGGGTGCATTTAGCCGAGCAGTTCTTC. Translating gives CASSWVHLAEQFF. Looking up the rest from reference TRBV7-9 and TRBJ2-1 gives the full variable domain: DTGVSQNPRHKITKRGQNVTFRCDPISEHNRLYWYRQTLGQGPEFLTYFQNEAQLEKSRLLSDRFSAERPKGSFSTLEIQRTEQGDSAMYLCASSWVHLAEQFFGPGTRLTVL.

The sample holds many counts of this clonotype. This sequence joins TRBV20-1 and TRBJ1-2; tentatively, D is TRBD1 (5 bases). The length of the CDR3 is 11 residues. The V gene lost 2 bases and the J gene lost 6 bases, with 7 bases spanning the gap. Per the germline V gene, CDR1 is DFQATT and CDR2 is SNEGSKA (reference sequence). The CDR3 DNA reads TGCAGTGCTAGACAGGGAAATGGCTACACCTTC. Protein product: CSARQGNGYTF.

This clonotype has at least ten counts. The chain joins TRBV18 to TRBJ2-2; D call uncertain. This CDR3 has 15 residues. Trimming cost V 1 base and J 2 bases, with 8 bases left between them. Germline V gives CDR1 KGHSH, CDR2 LQKENI. CDR3 amino acids: CASSPRNANTGELFF. DNA for the CDR3: TGTGCCAGCTCACCACGGAACGCAAACACCGGGGAGCTGTTTTTT.

The sample holds many counts of this clonotype. The chain employs TRBV7-9 and TRBJ2-7; the D gene could be TRBD1 or TRBD2 (6 bases each). V was clipped by 1 base and J by 3 bases, with 10 bases between them. Germline V gene lookup returns CDR1 SEHNR and CDR2 FQNEAQ (reference sequence). The CDR3 runs to 14 residues. The CDR3: CASSLVGGSYEQYF. CDR3 nucleotide sequence: TGTGCCAGCAGCTTAGTAGGGGGGAGCTACGAGCAGTACTTC.